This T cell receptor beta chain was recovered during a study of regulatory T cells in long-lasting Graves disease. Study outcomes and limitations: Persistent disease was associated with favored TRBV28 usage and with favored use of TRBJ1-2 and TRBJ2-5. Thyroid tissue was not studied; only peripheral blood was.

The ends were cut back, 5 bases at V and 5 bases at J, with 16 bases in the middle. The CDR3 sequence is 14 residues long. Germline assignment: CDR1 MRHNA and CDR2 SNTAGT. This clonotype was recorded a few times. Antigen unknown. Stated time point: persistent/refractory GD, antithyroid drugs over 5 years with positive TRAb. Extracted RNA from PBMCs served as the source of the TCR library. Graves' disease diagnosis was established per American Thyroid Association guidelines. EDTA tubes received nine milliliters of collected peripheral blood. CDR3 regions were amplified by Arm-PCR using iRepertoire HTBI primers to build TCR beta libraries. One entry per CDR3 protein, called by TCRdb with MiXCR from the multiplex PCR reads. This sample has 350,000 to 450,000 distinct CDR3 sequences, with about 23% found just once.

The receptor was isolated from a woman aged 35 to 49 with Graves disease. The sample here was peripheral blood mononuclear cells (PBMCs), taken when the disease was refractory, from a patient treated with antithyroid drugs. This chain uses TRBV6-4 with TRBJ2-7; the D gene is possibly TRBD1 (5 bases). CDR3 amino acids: CASSHRTRGDEQYF. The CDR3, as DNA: TGTGCCAGCAGTCACCGGACAAGGGGTGACGAGCAGTACTTC.